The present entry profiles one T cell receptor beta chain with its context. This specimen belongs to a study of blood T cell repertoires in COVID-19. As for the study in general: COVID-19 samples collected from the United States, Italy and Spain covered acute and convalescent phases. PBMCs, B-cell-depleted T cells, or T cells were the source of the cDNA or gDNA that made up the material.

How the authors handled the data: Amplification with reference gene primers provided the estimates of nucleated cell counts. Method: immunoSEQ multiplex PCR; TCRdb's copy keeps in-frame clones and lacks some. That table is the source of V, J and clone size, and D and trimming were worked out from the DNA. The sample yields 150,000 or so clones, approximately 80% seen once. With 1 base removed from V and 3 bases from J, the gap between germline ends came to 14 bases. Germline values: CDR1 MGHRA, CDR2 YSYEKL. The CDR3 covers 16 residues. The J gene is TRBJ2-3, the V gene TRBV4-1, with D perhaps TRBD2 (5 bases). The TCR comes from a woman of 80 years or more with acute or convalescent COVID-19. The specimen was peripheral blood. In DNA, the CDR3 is TGCGCCAGCAGCCAAGTCATAGGGAGAGAGACAGATACGCAGTATTTT. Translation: CASSQVIGRETDTQYF.